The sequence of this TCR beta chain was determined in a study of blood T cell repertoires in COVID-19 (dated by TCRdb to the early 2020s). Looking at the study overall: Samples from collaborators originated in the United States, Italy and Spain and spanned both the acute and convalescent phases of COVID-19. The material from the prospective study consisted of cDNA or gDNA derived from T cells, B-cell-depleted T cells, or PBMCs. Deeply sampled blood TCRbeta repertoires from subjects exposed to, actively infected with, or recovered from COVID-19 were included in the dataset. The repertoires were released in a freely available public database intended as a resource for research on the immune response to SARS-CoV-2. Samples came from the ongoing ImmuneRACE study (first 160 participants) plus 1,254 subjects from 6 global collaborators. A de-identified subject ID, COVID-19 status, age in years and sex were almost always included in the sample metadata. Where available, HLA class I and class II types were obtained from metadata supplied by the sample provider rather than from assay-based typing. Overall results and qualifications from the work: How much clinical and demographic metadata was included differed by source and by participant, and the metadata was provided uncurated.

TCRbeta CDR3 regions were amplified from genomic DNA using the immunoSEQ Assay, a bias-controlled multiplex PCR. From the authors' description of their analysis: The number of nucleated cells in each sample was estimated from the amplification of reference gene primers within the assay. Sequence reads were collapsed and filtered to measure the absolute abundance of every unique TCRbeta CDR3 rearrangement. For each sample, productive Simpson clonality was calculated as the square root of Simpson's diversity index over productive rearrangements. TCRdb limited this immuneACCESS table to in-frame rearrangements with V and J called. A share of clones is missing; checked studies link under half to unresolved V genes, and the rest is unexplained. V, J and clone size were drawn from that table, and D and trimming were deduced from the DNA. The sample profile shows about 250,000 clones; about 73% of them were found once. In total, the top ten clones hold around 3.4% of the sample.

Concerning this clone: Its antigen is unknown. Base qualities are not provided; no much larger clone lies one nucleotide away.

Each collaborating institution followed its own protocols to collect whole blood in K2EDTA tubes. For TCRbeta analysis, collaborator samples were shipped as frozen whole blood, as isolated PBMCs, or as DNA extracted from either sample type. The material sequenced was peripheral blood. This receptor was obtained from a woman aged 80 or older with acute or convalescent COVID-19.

The nucleotide sequence reads TGTGCCAGCAGCCCTCGGGACAGGATAGATGAAGCTTTCTTT. It encodes CASSPRDRIDEAFF. This chain joins TRBV5-6 to TRBJ1-1, and TRBD1 matches 8 of the central bases. The CDR3 runs 14 amino acids, cysteine and phenylalanine included. The entry retains the CDR3 DNA only, 42 bases that are in frame from base 1. Looking up the germline V gene yields CDR1 SGHDT and CDR2 YYEEEE. Trimming takes 4 bases off V and 7 bases off J; junction bases not matched to a gene: 9.